This T cell receptor beta chain was documented in a study of shared clonotypes between healthy human individuals. The CDR3 totals 12 residues. V lost 3 bases, J lost 2 bases, and 4 bases lay in between. The germline V gene encodes CDR1 SNHLY and CDR2 FYNNEI. Generated by immunoSEQ multiplex PCR, the TCRdb table keeps only in-frame clones and is missing some. Of around 2.3 million clones listed, approximately 95% are singletons. The clonotype originates from a man between 18 and 35 years old in good health. The chain recombines TRBV2 with TRBJ2-5; D ambiguous. The sample consisted of naive CD4+ T cells sorted from blood. Subset given: CD45RA+ positively selected. CDR3 region: CASSDSQETQYF. CDR3 sequence (DNA): TGTGCCAGCAGTGACAGTCAAGAGACCCAGTACTTC.